This T cell receptor beta chain is from a study of blood T cell repertoires in COVID-19. For the study at large: Some COVID-19 samples were acute and others convalescent; all came from the United States, Italy and Spain. T cells, B-cell-depleted T cells, or PBMCs provided the cDNA or gDNA that served as material.

Under the authors' procedure: Counts of nucleated cells, estimated from reference gene primer amplification, were obtained. Repertoires were generated with immunoSEQ multiplex PCR, while TCRdb's copy carries only in-frame clones and drops some. Clone size and V and J calls were adopted from that table, with D and trimming inferred from the DNA. The sample has about 120,000 clones, approximately 70% seen once. The CDR3 spans 15 residues. From germline, CDR1 is MDHEN and CDR2 SYDVKM. Trimming cost V 3 bases and J 5 bases, with 16 bases left between them. Sequencing used peripheral blood. The chain employs TRBV28 and TRBJ1-2, with D possibly being TRBD1 (6 bases). The TCR was taken from a human donor with acute or convalescent COVID-19. The donor label of this sample is uncertain. As DNA, the CDR3 is TGTGCCAGCAGTTTCCGTTGGACAGTCTCTTATGGCTACACCTTC. Encoded protein: CASSFRWTVSYGYTF.